This T cell receptor (beta chain) was retrieved from a study of blood T cell repertoires in COVID-19. In the study overall: Specimens from acute and convalescent COVID-19 originated in the United States, Italy and Spain.

TCRdb's copy holds only in-frame clones and misses some; the assay was immunoSEQ multiplex PCR. The sample carries 160,000 or so clones, approximately 95% recorded once. The CDR3 has 14 residues. Germline CDR1 and CDR2: SGHTA and FQGTGA. V was pared by 4 bases and J by 2 bases, with 11 bases between. The J gene is TRBJ1-1, the V gene TRBV7-3; no reliable D call. Sample: peripheral blood. This clonotype was sampled from a woman aged 55-69 years with COVID-19, enrolled during active disease. The CDR3 sequence: CASSSQAGNTEAFF. The CDR3 DNA reads TGTGCCAGCAGCTCTCAGGCAGGAAACACTGAAGCTTTCTTT.